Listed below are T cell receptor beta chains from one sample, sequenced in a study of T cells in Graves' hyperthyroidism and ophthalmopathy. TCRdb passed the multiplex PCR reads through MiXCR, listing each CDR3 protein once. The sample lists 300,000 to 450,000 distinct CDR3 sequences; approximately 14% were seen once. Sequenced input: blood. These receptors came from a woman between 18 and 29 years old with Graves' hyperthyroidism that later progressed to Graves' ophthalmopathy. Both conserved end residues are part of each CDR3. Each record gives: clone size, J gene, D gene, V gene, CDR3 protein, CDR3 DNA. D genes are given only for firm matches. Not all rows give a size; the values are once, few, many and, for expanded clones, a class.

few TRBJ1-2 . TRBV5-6 CASSSVRDILVGDYGYTF TGTGCCAGCAGCTCGGTTCGGGACATCCTTGTTGGCGACTATGGCTACACCTTC
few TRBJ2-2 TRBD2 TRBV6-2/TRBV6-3 CASWLGREAAPGELFF TGTGCCTCCTGGCTAGGGCGGGAGGCGGCCCCCGGGGAGCTGTTTTTT
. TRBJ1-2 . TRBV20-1 CNCRDSIKLGYTF TGCAATTGCCGGGACTCAATTAAACTGGGCTACACCTTC
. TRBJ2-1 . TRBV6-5 CASSYIAPTAGYNEQFF TGTGCCAGCAGTTACATCGCCCCTACGGCCGGATACAATGAGCAGTTCTTC
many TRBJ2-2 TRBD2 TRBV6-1 CASSPRLAGGLGELFF TGTGCCAGCAGCCCCCGACTAGCGGGAGGACTCGGGGAGCTGTTTTTT
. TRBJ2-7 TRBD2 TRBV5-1 CASGRTSGMSYEQYF TGCGCCAGCGGTAGGACTAGCGGGATGTCCTACGAGCAGTACTTC
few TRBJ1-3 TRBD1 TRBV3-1 CASSQEQGRGPPGNTIYF TGTGCCAGCAGCCAAGAACAGGGCAGGGGGCCTCCTGGAAACACCATATATTTT
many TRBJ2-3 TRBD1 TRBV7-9 CASSSTGISTDTQYF TGTGCCAGCAGCTCGACAGGGATATCCACAGATACGCAGTATTTT
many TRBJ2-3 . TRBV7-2 CASSLVATSSTDTQYF TGTGCCAGCAGCTTAGTCGCTACCTCTAGCACAGATACGCAGTATTTT
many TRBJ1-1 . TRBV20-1 CSAGIHEQDTEAFF TGCAGTGCCGGGATTCACGAACAGGACACTGAAGCTTTCTTT
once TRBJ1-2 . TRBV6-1 CAILGVYGYTF TGTGCCATCCTCGGGGTCTATGGCTACACCTTC
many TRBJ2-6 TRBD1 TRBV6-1 CASTGSSSGANVLTF TGTGCGTCGACAGGGAGTAGCTCTGGGGCCAACGTCCTGACTTTC
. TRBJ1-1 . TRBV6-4 CASSNFPGRVNTEAFF TGTGCCAGCAGTAACTTTCCGGGACGGGTGAACACTGAAGCTTTCTTT
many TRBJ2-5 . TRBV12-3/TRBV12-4 CASSRVGETQYF TGTGCCAGCTCGAGGGTAGGGGAGACCCAGTACTTC
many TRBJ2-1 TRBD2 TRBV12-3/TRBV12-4 CASRYSGSRYNEQFF TGTGCCAGCAGGTATAGCGGGAGTAGGTACAATGAGCAGTTCTTC
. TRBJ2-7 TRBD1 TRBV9 CASSVATGDYEQYF TGTGCCAGCAGCGTAGCCACAGGGGACTACGAGCAGTACTTC
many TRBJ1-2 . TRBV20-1 CSARDLVGGYTF TGCAGTGCTAGAGATCTAGTGGGTGGCTACACCTTC
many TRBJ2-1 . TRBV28 CASSFSRGQGYNEQFF TGTGCCAGCAGTTTTTCTCGAGGGCAGGGCTACAATGAGCAGTTCTTC
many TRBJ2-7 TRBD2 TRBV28 CASSLMFPGLAVEQYF TGTGCCAGCTCCCTAATGTTCCCGGGACTAGCAGTCGAGCAGTACTTC
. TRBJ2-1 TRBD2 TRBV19 CASSLAGGGGNEQFF TGTGCCAGTAGTCTAGCGGGAGGGGGGGGAAATGAGCAGTTCTTC
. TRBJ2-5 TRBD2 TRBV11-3 CASSSGTSGGQETRYF TGTGCCAGCAGCTCCGGGACTAGCGGTGGCCAAGAGACCCGGTACTTC
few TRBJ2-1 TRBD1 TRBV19 CASSILGTAFTESSYNEQFF TGTGCCAGTAGTATTTTGGGGACAGCCTTTACGGAGAGCTCCTACAATGAGCAGTTCTTC